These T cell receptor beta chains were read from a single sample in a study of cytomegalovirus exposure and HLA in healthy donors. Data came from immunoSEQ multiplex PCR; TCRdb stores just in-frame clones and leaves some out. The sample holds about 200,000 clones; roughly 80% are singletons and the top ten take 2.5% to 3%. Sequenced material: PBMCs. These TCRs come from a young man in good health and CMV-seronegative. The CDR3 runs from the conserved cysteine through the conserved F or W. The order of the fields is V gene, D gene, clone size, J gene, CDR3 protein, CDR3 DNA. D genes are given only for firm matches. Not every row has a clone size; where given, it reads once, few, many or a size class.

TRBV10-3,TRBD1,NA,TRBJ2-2,CAISRQGGTGELFF,TGTGCCATCAGTAGACAGGGCGGGACCGGGGAGCTGTTTTTT
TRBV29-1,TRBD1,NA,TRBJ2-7,CSGRDREHEQYF,TGCAGCGGTAGGGACAGGGAGCACGAGCAGTACTTC
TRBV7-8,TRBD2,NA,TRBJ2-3,CASSPDHSGGASDTQYF,TGTGCCAGCAGCCCGGACCATAGCGGGGGGGCGTCAGATACGCAGTATTTT
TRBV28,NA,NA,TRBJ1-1,CASSPQRAGLEAFF,TGTGCCAGCAGTCCCCAACGGGCAGGGCTTGAAGCTTTCTTT
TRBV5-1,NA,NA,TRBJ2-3,CASSLQSPSTDTQYF,TGCGCCAGCAGCTTGCAAAGCCCGAGCACAGATACGCAGTATTTT
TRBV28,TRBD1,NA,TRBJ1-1,CASRSRQGPTTNTEAFF,TGTGCCAGCAGATCACGACAGGGGCCGACCACGAACACTGAAGCTTTCTTT
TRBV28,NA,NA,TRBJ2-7,CASSLKGGEQYF,TGTGCCAGCAGTTTGAAGGGAGGCGAGCAGTACTTC
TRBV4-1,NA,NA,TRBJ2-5,CASSQDLSETQYF,TGCGCCAGCAGCCAAGATCTATCGGAGACCCAGTACTTC
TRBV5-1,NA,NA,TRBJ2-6,CASSSQVSSGANVLTF,TGCGCCAGCAGCTCACAGGTTTCCTCTGGGGCCAACGTCCTGACTTTC
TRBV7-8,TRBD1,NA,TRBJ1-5,CASSLQGAPNQPQHF,TGTGCCAGCAGCCTACAGGGGGCTCCCAATCAGCCCCAGCATTTT
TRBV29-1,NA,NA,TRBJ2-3,CSVDKEDTDTQYF,TGCAGCGTTGATAAAGAGGACACAGATACGCAGTATTTT
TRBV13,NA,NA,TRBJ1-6,CASSFGNSPLHF,TGTGCCAGCAGCTTCGGTAATTCACCCCTCCACTTT
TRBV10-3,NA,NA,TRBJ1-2,CAISEFQGGSGYTF,TGTGCCATCAGTGAGTTCCAGGGAGGTAGTGGCTACACCTTC
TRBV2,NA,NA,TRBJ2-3,CASIWRDSTDTQYF,TGTGCCAGCATCTGGAGGGATAGCACAGATACGCAGTATTTT
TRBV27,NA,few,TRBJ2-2,CATNPGTGELFF,TGTGCCACTAACCCGGGCACCGGGGAGCTGTTTTTT
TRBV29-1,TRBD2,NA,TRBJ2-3,CSVRDSGAGTDTQYF,TGCAGCGTGAGGGATAGCGGGGCGGGCACAGATACGCAGTATTTT
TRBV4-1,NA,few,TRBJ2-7,CASSQVRGYEQYF,TGCGCCAGCAGCCAAGTGCGGGGCTACGAGCAGTACTTC
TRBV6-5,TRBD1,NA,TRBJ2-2,CASSYSNRGTGELFF,TGTGCCAGCAGTTACTCGAACAGGGGCACCGGGGAGCTGTTTTTT
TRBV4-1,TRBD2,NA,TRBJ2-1,CASSQTSSGGMGEQFF,TGCGCCAGCAGCCAGACTTCCTCCGGGGGGATGGGTGAGCAGTTCTTC